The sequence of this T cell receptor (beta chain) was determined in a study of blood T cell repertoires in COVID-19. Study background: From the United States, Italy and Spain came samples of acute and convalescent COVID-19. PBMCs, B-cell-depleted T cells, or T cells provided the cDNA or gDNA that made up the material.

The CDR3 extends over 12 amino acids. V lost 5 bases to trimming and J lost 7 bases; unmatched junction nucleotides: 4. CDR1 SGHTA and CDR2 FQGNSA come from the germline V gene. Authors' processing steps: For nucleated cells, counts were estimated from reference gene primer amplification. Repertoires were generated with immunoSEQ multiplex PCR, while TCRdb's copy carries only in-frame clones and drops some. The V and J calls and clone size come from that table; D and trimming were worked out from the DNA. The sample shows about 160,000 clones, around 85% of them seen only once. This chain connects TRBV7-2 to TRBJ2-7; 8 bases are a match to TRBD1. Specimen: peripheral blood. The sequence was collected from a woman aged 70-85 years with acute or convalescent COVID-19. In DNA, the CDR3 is TGTGCCAGCAGCAGGGACAGGTTGGAGCAGTACTTC. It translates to CASSRDRLEQYF.